The subject of this entry is one T cell receptor beta chain. The data derive from a study of blood T cell repertoires in COVID-19. Study information: Samples taken during acute and convalescent COVID-19 were collected in the United States, Italy and Spain. T cells, B-cell-depleted T cells, or PBMCs provided the cDNA or gDNA that served as material.

The V gene lost 8 bases and the J gene lost 11 bases, with 18 bases spanning the gap. Germline V lookup: CDR1 GTSNPN, CDR2 SVGIG (reference sequence). The CDR3 totals 11 residues. Original processing notes: Estimation of nucleated cell counts relied on the amplification of reference gene primers. Only in-frame clones appear in the TCRdb table, and some are missing; sequencing was by immunoSEQ multiplex PCR. From that table come the V and J calls and clone size; the DNA was used to work out D and trimming. Of roughly 290,000 clones listed, over 75% are singletons. This rearrangement joins TRBV30 to TRBJ1-1, with D perhaps TRBD1 (6 bases). The receptor's source is a woman aged 45-59 years who had recovered from COVID-19. Material: peripheral blood. CDR3 residues: CAGTVGGAAFF. DNA of the CDR3: TGTGCCGGGACTGTTGGGGGGGCGGCTTTCTTT.